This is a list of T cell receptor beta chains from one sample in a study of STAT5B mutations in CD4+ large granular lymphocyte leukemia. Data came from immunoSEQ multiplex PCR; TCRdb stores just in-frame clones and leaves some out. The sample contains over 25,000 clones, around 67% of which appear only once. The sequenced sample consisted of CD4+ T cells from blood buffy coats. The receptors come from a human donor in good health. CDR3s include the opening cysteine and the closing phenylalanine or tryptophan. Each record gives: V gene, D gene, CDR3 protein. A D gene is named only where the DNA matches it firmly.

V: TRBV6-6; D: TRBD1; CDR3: CASSSTGWDTEAFF
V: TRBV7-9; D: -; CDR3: CASGRGSGELFF
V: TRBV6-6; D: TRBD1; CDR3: CASSTTGVYGYTF
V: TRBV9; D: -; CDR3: CASSPSSRNNEQFF
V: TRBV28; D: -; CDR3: CASRAGRSYGYTF
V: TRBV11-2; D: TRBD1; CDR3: CASSFTGTGDSPLHF
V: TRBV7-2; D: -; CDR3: CASSQGRSSGNTIYF
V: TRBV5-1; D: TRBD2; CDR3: CASSPSGGRDTQYF
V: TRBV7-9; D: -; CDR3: CASSPPGTLANTEAFF
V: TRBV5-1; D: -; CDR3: CASSLGQQETQYF